Below, one TCR beta chain is given with its context. Its antigen is undetermined. Data came from immunoSEQ multiplex PCR; TCRdb stores just in-frame clones and leaves some out. Among 70,000 to 90,000 clones listed, about nine tenths were seen once. These data originate in a study of siplizumab effects on memory and regulatory T cells. Study-wide findings and caveats: Treatment with siplizumab left mappable alloreactive CD4+ clones averaging approximately 69% Treg-derived, compared with over 25% in controls. Contribution to the alloresponse seemed major for naive T cells, which also seemed more diverse than memory cells.

Source material: CD4+ T cells sorted from blood. The source is a human donor in good health.

DNA of the CDR3: TGTGCCAGCGGGGTGAGGGGAGTGGTAGAGACCCAGTACTTC. It translates to CASGVRGVVETQYF. V is TRBV6-1 and J is TRBJ2-5; possibly TRBD1 or TRBD2 for D (5 bases each). This CDR3 region has 14 residues. The V and J ends lost 8 bases and 4 bases respectively, with 17 bases between them. The V gene's germline CDR1 is MNHNS and CDR2 SASEGT.